The subject of this entry is one T cell receptor (beta chain). This entry is derived from a study of shared clonotypes between healthy human individuals. From germline, CDR1 is KGHSH and CDR2 LQKENI. The CDR3 is 15 amino acids. V lost 1 base and J 2 bases, leaving 9 bases between the germline ends. The repertoire was sequenced with immunoSEQ multiplex PCR; TCRdb's copy has only in-frame clones and lacks some. Found here are fewer than 650,000 clones, 75% to 85% of them singletons; the top ten hold around 13%. Recent acute infections and vaccinations were absent in the healthy HIV-negative adult donors.

V and J are TRBV18 and TRBJ2-1; D gene uncertain. Sequencing was carried out using PBMCs. The source is a woman aged 40 to 50 in good health. Some clones in this sample may be carry-over from other donors' samples. DNA of the CDR3: TGTGCCAGCTCACCACGGAGAAAGACCTACAATGAGCAGTTCTTC. This gives the protein CASSPRRKTYNEQFF.